One sample yielded the 13 T cell receptor beta chains listed below, sequenced in a study of patients and donors after allogeneic stem cell transplantation. A single record per CDR3 protein comes from TCRdb applying MiXCR to the RT-PCR reads. The sample records about 210,000 distinct CDR3 sequences, around two fifths being singletons. The sequencing input was blood, either unsorted or a sorted T cell fraction (not recorded which). These receptors all stem from a human donor who was either an allogeneic HSCT recipient or a stem cell or donor lymphocyte infusion donor (not recorded which). It is not recorded whose cells these are; they may come from a transplant donor.

The sample holds one count of this clonotype. The rearrangement links TRBV7-9 to TRBJ1-1; 9 bases align to TRBD1. Germline CDR1 is SEHNR and CDR2 is FQNEAQ (reference sequence). V was clipped by 5 bases and J by 3 bases; unmatched bases: 16. The CDR3 length is 18 residues. For the CDR3, the DNA is TGTGCCAGCAGCCTGGAGGCGGGACAGGGTGATGTGGACACTGAAGCTTTCTTT. Residues: CASSLEAGQGDVDTEAFF.

This clonotype was counted between two and nine times. This sequence joins TRBV6-6 and TRBJ1-2; the D is unclear. V gave up 7 bases and J gave up 5 bases, with 17 bases separating them. The V gene's germline CDR1 is MNHNY and CDR2 SVGAGI (reference sequence). CDR3 length: 14 amino acids. Here the CDR3 DNA reads TGTGCCAGCACCCCCATGGGTCCTTTATATGGCTACACCTTC. Its translation is CASTPMGPLYGYTF.

The CDR3 DNA reads TGTGCCAGCAGTACCCCGGGCGCAACTAATGAAAAACTGTTTTTT. Translation: CASSTPGATNEKLFF. The chain employs TRBV6-2 or TRBV6-3 and TRBJ1-4; D is uncertain. Germline V gene data show CDR1 as MNHEY and CDR2 as SVGEGT. This CDR3 comprises 15 residues. V was cut by 5 bases and J by 0 bases, with 10 bases left in between.

The chain recombines TRBV12-3 or TRBV12-4 with TRBJ2-5; D may be TRBD1 (6 bases). The CDR3 has 13 residues. The V gene lost 6 bases and the J gene lost 1 base, with 9 bases spanning the gap. The CDR3 region has the DNA TGTGCCAGCAGGGACAGCGGCCAAGAGACCCAGTACTTC. This codes for CASRDSGQETQYF.

The chain recombines TRBV19 with TRBJ2-7; D not resolved. This CDR3 spans 15 amino acids. Trimming removed 1 base at V and 2 bases at J, with 12 bases between. Per the germline V gene, CDR1 is LNHDA and CDR2 is SQIVND (reference sequence). The CDR3: CASSIALDGAYEQYF. In DNA, the CDR3 is TGTGCCAGTAGTATAGCCCTAGACGGAGCCTACGAGCAGTACTTC.

The chain is built from TRBV2 and TRBJ1-4; D perhaps matches TRBD1 (6 bases). This CDR3 spans 13 amino acids. V was pared by 6 bases and J by 10 bases, with 15 bases between. Germline loops: CDR1 SNHLY, CDR2 FYNNEI. The CDR3 nucleotides are TGTGCCAGCAGGCCTACACAGGGAGGAAAACTGTTTTTT. Protein product: CASRPTQGGKLFF. Full variable domain (remainder filled in from reference TRBV2 and TRBJ1-4): EPEVTQTPSHQVTQMGQEVILRCVPISNHLYFYWYRQILGQKVEFLVSFYNNEISEKSEIFDDQFSVERPDGSNFTLKIRSTKLEDSAMYFCASRPTQGGKLFFGSGTQLSVL.

The chain combines TRBV9 with TRBJ2-1; 11 bases fit TRBD2. Looked up from germline, CDR1 is SGDLS and CDR2 is YYNGEE. This CDR3 region has 17 residues. The V and J ends lost 6 bases and 0 bases, in that order; junction bases with no gene match: 8. The DNA of the CDR3 is TGTGCCAGCATACTAGCGGGGGAACCGAGCTCCTACAATGAGCAGTTCTTC. It translates to CASILAGEPSSYNEQFF.

This clonotype appeared a few times. The rearrangement links TRBV12-3 or TRBV12-4 to TRBJ1-5, with a weak D call TRBD1 (6 bases). The CDR3 loop spans 14 amino acids. V lost 3 bases to trimming and J lost 7 bases, with 13 bases between them. CDR3 residues: CASSLRDKEQPQHF. As DNA, the CDR3 is TGTGCCAGCAGTTTGCGGGACAAGGAGCAGCCCCAGCATTTT.

A few counts support this clonotype. The chain couples TRBV12-3 or TRBV12-4 to TRBJ1-1; D is perhaps TRBD1 (5 bases). CDR3 length equals 13 residues. Deletions cut 3 bases from V and 4 bases from J, with 9 bases between. Here the CDR3 reads CASSFGGPTEAFF. The CDR3 region has the DNA TGTGCCAGCAGTTTTGGGGGACCCACTGAAGCTTTCTTT.

The chain carries TRBV29-1 and TRBJ2-1; D gene ambiguous. Germline V gives CDR1 SQVTM, CDR2 ANQGSEA. The CDR3 sequence is 12 residues long. V lost 5 bases, J lost 8 bases, and 13 bases lay in between. The CDR3 bases are TGCAGCGTTAGGGATGGGCCCCATGAGCAGTTCTTC. This gives the protein CSVRDGPHEQFF.

This clonotype was observed a handful of times. The chain joins TRBV4-1 to TRBJ1-5; D is unclear. Germline V gene sequence: CDR1 MGHRA, CDR2 YSYEKL. The V end was cut by 4 bases, the J end by 4 bases, with 14 bases between. The CDR3 runs to 15 residues. The CDR3, as DNA: TGCGCCAGCAGCCGAATGACTGGTCAAAATCAGCCCCAGCATTTT. It codes for CASSRMTGQNQPQHF.

CDR3 coding DNA: TGTGCCAGCAGCTTACGACCCGGGACAGCCTATGGCTACACCTTC. This translates into CASSLRPGTAYGYTF. The V and J genes are TRBV7-8 and TRBJ1-2; TRBD1 matches 7 bases. This CDR3 region has 15 residues. V lost 2 bases, J lost 4 bases, and 7 bases stayed unmatched. CDR1 SGHVS and CDR2 FQNEAQ come from the germline V gene.

The chain joins TRBV12-3 or TRBV12-4 to TRBJ2-4, with 9 nucleotides matching TRBD1. The V and J ends lost 7 bases and 7 bases, in that order; junction bases with no gene match: 8. The CDR3 totals 14 residues. For the CDR3, the DNA is TGTGCCAGCACCTCTGGGACAGGGATGAACATTCAGTACTTC. Amino acid sequence: CASTSGTGMNIQYF.